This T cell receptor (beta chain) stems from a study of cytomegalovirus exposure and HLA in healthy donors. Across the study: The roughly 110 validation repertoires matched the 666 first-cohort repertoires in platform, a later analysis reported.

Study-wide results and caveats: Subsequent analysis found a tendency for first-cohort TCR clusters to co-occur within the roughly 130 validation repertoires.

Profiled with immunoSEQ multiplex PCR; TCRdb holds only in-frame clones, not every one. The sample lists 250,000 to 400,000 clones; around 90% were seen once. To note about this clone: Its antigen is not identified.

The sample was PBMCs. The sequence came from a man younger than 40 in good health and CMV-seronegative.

The CDR3 bases are TGCAGCGTGCGACACCAGACCTCCTACGAGCAGTACTTC. This gives the protein CSVRHQTSYEQYF. This chain links TRBV29-1 with TRBJ2-7, with D unresolved. Germline V gene lookup returns CDR1 SQVTM and CDR2 ANQGSEA. This CDR3 spans 13 amino acids. V dropped 6 bases and J dropped 0 bases, with 12 bases sitting between them.